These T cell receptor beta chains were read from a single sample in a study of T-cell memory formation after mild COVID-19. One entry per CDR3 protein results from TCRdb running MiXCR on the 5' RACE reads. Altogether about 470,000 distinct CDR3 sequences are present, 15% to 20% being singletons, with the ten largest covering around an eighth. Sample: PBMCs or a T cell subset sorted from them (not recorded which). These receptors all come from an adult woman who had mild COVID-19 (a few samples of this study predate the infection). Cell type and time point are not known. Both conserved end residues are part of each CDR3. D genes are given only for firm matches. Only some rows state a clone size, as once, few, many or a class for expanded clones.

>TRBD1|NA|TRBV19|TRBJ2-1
CASSIFFGTVNEQFF
TGTGCCAGTAGTATATTTTTCGGGACAGTCAATGAGCAGTTCTTC
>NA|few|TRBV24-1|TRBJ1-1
CATSDGHEAFF
TGTGCCACCAGTGATGGACATGAAGCTTTCTTT
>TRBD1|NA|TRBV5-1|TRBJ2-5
CASSLIQGAWETQYF
TGCGCCAGCAGCTTGATACAGGGGGCGTGGGAGACCCAGTACTTC
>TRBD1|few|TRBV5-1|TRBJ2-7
CASSLEGQGALNYEQYF
TGCGCCAGCAGCTTGGAGGGACAGGGGGCCTTAAACTACGAGCAGTACTTC
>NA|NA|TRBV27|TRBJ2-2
CASRDQPYLNTGELFF
TGTGCCAGCAGAGATCAGCCGTACCTGAACACCGGGGAGCTGTTTTTT
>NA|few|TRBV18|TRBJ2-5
CASSLREQETQYF
TGTGCCAGCTCACTGAGGGAGCAAGAGACCCAGTACTTC
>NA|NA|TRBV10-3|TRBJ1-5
CAISVGADGNQPQHF
TGTGCCATCAGTGTAGGGGCAGATGGCAATCAGCCCCAGCATTTT
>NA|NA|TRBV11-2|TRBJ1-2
CATATAGPYGYTF
TGTGCCACCGCCACGGCCGGACCATATGGCTACACCTTC
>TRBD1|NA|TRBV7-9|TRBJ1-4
CASSTQGGPGKLFF
TGTGCCAGCAGCACACAGGGGGGTCCGGGAAAACTGTTTTTT
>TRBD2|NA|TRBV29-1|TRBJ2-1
CSVELWLAGGENEQFF
TGCAGCGTTGAACTCTGGCTAGCGGGGGGCGAGAATGAGCAGTTCTTC
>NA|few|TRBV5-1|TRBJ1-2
CASSSGTGMYGYTF
TGCGCCAGCAGCTCCGGGACGGGAATGTATGGCTACACCTTC
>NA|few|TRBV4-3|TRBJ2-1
CASSQAQGMPQFF
TGCGCCAGCAGCCAAGCTCAGGGGATGCCCCAGTTCTTC
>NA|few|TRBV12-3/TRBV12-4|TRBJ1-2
CASSLGVTNYGYTF
TGTGCCAGCAGTTTAGGGGTGACTAACTATGGCTACACCTTC
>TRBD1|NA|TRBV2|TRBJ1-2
CASSERGQVNYGYTF
TGTGCCAGCAGTGAAAGGGGACAGGTTAACTATGGCTACACCTTC
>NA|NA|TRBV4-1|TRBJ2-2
CASSQAFDGELFF
TGCGCCAGCAGCCAGGCCTTCGACGGGGAGCTGTTTTTT
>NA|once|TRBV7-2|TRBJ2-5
CASSPLGVSGETQYF
TGTGCCAGCAGCCCCCTGGGGGTTTCGGGAGAGACCCAGTACTTC
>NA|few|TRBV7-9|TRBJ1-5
CASSLAGSGRNQPQHF
TGTGCCAGCAGCTTAGCTGGGAGTGGGAGAAATCAGCCCCAGCATTTT
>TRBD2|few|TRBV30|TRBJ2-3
CAWEALASDTQYF
TGTGCCTGGGAAGCACTAGCGTCAGATACGCAGTATTTT
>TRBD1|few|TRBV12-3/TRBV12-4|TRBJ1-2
CASTGTGPYGYTF
TGTGCCAGCACTGGGACAGGGCCCTATGGCTACACCTTC
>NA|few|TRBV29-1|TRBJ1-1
CSVVLGPSSTEAFF
TGCAGCGTTGTTTTAGGACCGTCGAGCACTGAAGCTTTCTTT
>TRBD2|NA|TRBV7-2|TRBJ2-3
CASSTHLAAGGRADTQYF
TGTGCCAGCAGCACCCACCTCGCAGCGGGAGGTAGGGCAGATACGCAGTATTTT
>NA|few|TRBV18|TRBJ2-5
CASSRTAPQETQYF
TGTGCCAGCAGCCGGACAGCTCCCCAAGAGACCCAGTACTTC
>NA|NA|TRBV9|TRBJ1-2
CASSVDPKARYYGYTF
TGTGCCAGCAGCGTAGATCCCAAGGCTAGGTACTATGGCTACACCTTC
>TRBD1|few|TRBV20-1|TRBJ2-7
CSAPDRAYEQYF
TGCAGTGCTCCGGACAGGGCCTACGAGCAGTACTTC
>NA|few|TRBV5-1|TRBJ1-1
CASRSPGKNTEAFF
TGCGCCAGCAGATCTCCGGGGAAGAACACTGAAGCTTTCTTT
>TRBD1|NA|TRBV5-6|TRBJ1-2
CASSLGGQGLGYGYTF
TGTGCCAGCAGCTTGGGAGGACAGGGTCTGGGGTATGGCTACACCTTC
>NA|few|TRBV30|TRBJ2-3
CAWKTTGISTDTQYF
TGTGCCTGGAAGACCACAGGAATAAGCACAGATACGCAGTATTTT
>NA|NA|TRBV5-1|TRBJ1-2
CASRRDFSYGYTF
TGCGCCAGCAGACGGGACTTCAGCTATGGCTACACCTTC
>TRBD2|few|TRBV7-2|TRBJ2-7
CASSLAGGSGVYEQYF
TGTGCCAGCAGCTTAGCAGGCGGTAGCGGGGTGTACGAGCAGTACTTC
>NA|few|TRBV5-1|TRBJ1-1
CASSRAAGDTEAFF
TGCGCCAGCAGCAGGGCGGCAGGGGACACTGAAGCTTTCTTT
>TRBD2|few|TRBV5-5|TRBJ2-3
CASSGLAGGKDTQYF
TGTGCCAGCAGCGGTCTAGCGGGGGGAAAAGATACGCAGTATTTT
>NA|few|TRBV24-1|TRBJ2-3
CATSVSGDTTPYF
TGTGCCACCAGTGTTTCGGGAGACACTACCCCGTATTTT
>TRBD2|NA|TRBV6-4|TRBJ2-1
CASSPTSGGNEQFF
TGTGCCAGCAGCCCCACTAGCGGGGGAAATGAGCAGTTCTTC
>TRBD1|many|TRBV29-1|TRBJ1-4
CSAGTGVYEKLFF
TGCAGCGCCGGGACAGGGGTATATGAAAAACTGTTTTTT
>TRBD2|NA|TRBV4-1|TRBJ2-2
CASSQELAGGPSGELFF
TGCGCCAGCAGCCAAGAGTTAGCGGGGGGGCCGAGCGGGGAGCTGTTTTTT
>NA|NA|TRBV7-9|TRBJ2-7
CASSPSDKQYF
TGTGCCAGCAGTCCTTCTGACAAGCAGTACTTC
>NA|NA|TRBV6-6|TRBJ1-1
CASGRGFTEAFF
TGTGCCAGCGGGCGGGGGTTCACTGAAGCTTTCTTT
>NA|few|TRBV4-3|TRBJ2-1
CASSQEHGRRSEQFF
TGCGCCAGCAGCCAAGAACACGGCCGTAGGAGTGAGCAGTTCTTC
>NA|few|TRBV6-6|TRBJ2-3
CASSYSEWFYTDTQYF
TGTGCCAGCAGTTACTCGGAGTGGTTCTACACAGATACCCAGTATTTT
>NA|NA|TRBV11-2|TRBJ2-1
CTSSSPRGVWNEQFF
TGTACCAGCAGCTCCCCCAGAGGGGTATGGAATGAGCAGTTCTTC
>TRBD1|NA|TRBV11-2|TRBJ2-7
CASSLGTGGEISYEQYF
TGTGCCAGCAGCTTGGGAACAGGGGGTGAAATCTCCTACGAGCAGTACTTC
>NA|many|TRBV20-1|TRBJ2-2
CSADRPMNTGELFF
TGCAGTGCCGACAGGCCGATGAACACCGGGGAGCTGTTTTTT